This record concerns one T cell receptor (beta chain) sequence. CD8+ and CD4+ T cells taken from blood had their TCR beta sequenced. The study used treatment-naive patients who had stable or active relapsing-remitting disease as multiple sclerosis controls. It was negative isolation that provided the CD8+ and CD4+ T cells, whereas TEMRA cells were enriched by FACS. Germline V CDR1 and CDR2: MGHDK, SYGVNS. The CDR3 extends over 14 amino acids. V lost 10 bases to trimming and J lost 1 base, with 16 bases between them. These data come from a study of CD8 T cells in Susac syndrome. Random hexamers were used to reverse transcribe an amount of 0.5 to 1 ug RNA. Amplification of the TCR beta CDR3 was carried out by immunoSEQ multiplex PCR, which spanned a total of 54 Vbeta and 13 Jbeta segments. TCRdb called the immunoSEQ multiplex PCR reads again in MiXCR, with one record for every CDR3 protein. The sample consists of 250,000 to 300,000 distinct CDR3 sequences, roughly 85% of them appearing once.

The sample taken for sequencing was CD8+ T cells from PBMCs. V gene TRBV25-1 combines with J gene TRBJ2-5, with D hard to call. The clonotype comes from a human donor with multiple sclerosis. The CDR3 sequence is CATHPGVGQETQYF. CDR3 bases: TGTGCCACCCACCCGGGCGTTGGCCAAGAGACCCAGTACTTC.